The rows below give T cell receptor beta chains drawn from one sample of a study of blood T cell repertoires in COVID-19. Profiling relied on immunoSEQ multiplex PCR, and the TCRdb table lists in-frame clones only, not all of them. The top ten hold approximately 6.2% of the sample, which has more than 150,000 clones, around four fifths seen once. The sample taken for sequencing was peripheral blood. The source is a woman in her thirties or forties with acute or convalescent COVID-19. Each CDR3 is given with its conserved first and last residue. The order of the fields is clone size, V gene, D gene, J gene, CDR3 protein, CDR3 DNA. The D gene is left open where the match is weak. Clone sizes are given selectively: once, few, many, or a class where the clone is expanded.

abundance: .; v_gene: TRBV5-6; d_gene: .; j_gene: TRBJ2-3; CDR3aa: CASSLALYSTDTQYF; CDR3nt: TGTGCCAGCAGCTTGGCTTTATATAGCACAGATACGCAGTATTTT
abundance: .; v_gene: TRBV25-1; d_gene: .; j_gene: TRBJ1-4; CDR3aa: CASRHLEKLFF; CDR3nt: TGTGCCAGCCGCCACCTAGAAAAACTGTTTTTT
abundance: .; v_gene: TRBV7-2; d_gene: .; j_gene: TRBJ2-7; CDR3aa: CASSLLLSYEQYF; CDR3nt: TGTGCCAGCAGCCTCCTACTCTCCTACGAGCAGTACTTC
abundance: few; v_gene: TRBV10-2; d_gene: .; j_gene: TRBJ1-1; CDR3aa: CASGSGGLTEAFF; CDR3nt: TGCGCCAGCGGATCCGGAGGACTCACTGAAGCTTTCTTT
abundance: .; v_gene: TRBV5-1; d_gene: .; j_gene: TRBJ2-7; CDR3aa: CASSQGFSYEQYF; CDR3nt: TGCGCCAGCAGCCAGGGATTCTCCTACGAGCAGTACTTC
abundance: .; v_gene: TRBV7-2; d_gene: TRBD1; j_gene: TRBJ1-3; CDR3aa: CASSPRLGQGGAGNTIYF; CDR3nt: TGTGCCAGCAGCCCTAGGTTGGGACAGGGAGGAGCTGGAAACACCATATATTTT
abundance: .; v_gene: TRBV6-5; d_gene: TRBD1; j_gene: TRBJ2-2; CDR3aa: CATVADRGGTGELFF; CDR3nt: TGTGCCACGGTGGCGGACAGGGGGGGCACCGGGGAGCTGTTTTTT
abundance: .; v_gene: TRBV18; d_gene: .; j_gene: TRBJ1-6; CDR3aa: CASSAIRDKDSPLHF; CDR3nt: TGTGCCAGCTCAGCGATCCGGGACAAAGATTCACCCCTCCACTTT
abundance: .; v_gene: TRBV28; d_gene: .; j_gene: TRBJ2-5; CDR3aa: CASSPRSAGAQYF; CDR3nt: TGTGCCAGCAGCCCCCGGTCGGCCGGAGCCCAGTACTTC
abundance: .; v_gene: TRBV4-1; d_gene: .; j_gene: TRBJ1-5; CDR3aa: CASSQERDQPQHF; CDR3nt: TGCGCCAGCAGCCAAGAGCGAGATCAGCCCCAGCATTTT
abundance: .; v_gene: TRBV10-3; d_gene: .; j_gene: TRBJ2-2; CDR3aa: CAISERDTGELFF; CDR3nt: TGTGCCATCAGTGAACGAGACACCGGGGAGCTGTTTTTT
abundance: .; v_gene: TRBV4-1; d_gene: .; j_gene: TRBJ1-2; CDR3aa: CASSQDWGASNYGYTF; CDR3nt: TGCGCCAGCAGCCAAGATTGGGGCGCTAGTAACTATGGCTACACCTTC
abundance: .; v_gene: TRBV19; d_gene: .; j_gene: TRBJ1-4; CDR3aa: CASNPGPNEKLFF; CDR3nt: TGTGCCAGTAACCCAGGGCCGAATGAAAAACTGTTTTTT